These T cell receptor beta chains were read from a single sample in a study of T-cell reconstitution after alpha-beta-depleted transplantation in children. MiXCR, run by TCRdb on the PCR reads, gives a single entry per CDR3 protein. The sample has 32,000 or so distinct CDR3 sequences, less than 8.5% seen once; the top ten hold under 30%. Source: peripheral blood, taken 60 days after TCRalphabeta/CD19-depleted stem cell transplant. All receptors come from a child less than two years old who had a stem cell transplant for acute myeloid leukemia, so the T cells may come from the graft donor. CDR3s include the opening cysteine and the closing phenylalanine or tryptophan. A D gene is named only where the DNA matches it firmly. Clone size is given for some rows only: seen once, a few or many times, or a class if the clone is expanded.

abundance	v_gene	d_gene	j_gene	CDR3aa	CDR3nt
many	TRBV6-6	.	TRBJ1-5	CASGTPVPQHF	TGTGCCAGCGGTACCCCTGTGCCCCAGCATTTT
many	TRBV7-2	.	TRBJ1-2	CASSLGQPYGYTF	TGTGCCAGCAGCTTAGGACAACCCTATGGCTACACCTTC
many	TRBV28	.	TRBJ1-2	CASSLYSQGSGYTF	TGTGCCAGCAGTCTCTATTCCCAGGGGAGCGGCTACACCTTC
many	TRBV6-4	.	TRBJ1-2	CASSRRGGRRDGYTF	TGTGCCAGCAGTCGCCGGGGGGGCAGAAGGGATGGCTACACCTTC
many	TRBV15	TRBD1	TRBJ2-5	CATSTLEWGQYQETQYF	TGTGCCACCAGCACCCTTGAGTGGGGACAGTACCAAGAGACCCAGTACTTC
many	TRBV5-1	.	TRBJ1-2	CASSLTGRLNYGYTF	TGCGCCAGCAGCTTAACGGGACGGCTTAACTATGGCTACACCTTC
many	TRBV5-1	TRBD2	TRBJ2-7	CASSSRTSGGNEQYF	TGCGCCAGCAGCTCCCGGACTAGCGGGGGAAACGAGCAGTACTTC
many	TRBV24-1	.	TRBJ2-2	CATSEGAGLSTGELFF	TGTGCCACCAGTGAGGGAGCGGGTCTCAGCACCGGGGAGCTGTTTTTT
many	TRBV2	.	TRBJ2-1	CASSETTPRWYEQFF	TGTGCCAGCAGTGAGACGACTCCTAGATGGTATGAGCAGTTCTTC
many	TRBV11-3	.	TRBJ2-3	CASSLGAESTDTQYF	TGTGCCAGCAGCTTGGGAGCGGAGAGCACAGATACGCAGTATTTT
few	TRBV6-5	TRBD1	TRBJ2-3	CASSYQPQGADTQYF	TGTGCCAGCAGTTATCAGCCCCAGGGGGCGGATACGCAGTATTTT
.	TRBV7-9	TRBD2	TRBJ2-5	CASRPLTGIAGTQYF	TGTGCCAGCAGGCCCCTAACGGGAATAGCGGGGACCCAGTACTTC
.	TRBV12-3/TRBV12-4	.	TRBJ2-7	CASSPESQVQYF	TGTGCCAGCAGCCCCGAGTCGCAGGTGCAGTACTTC
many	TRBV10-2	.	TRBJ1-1	CASSEDRVNTEAFF	TGCGCCAGCAGTGAAGACAGAGTGAACACTGAAGCTTTCTTT
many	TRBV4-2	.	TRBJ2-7	CASSQDLRRSDEQYF	TGTGCCAGCAGCCAAGATCTAAGGAGAAGCGACGAGCAGTACTTC
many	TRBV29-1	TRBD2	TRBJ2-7	CSALSGRADEQYF	TGCAGCGCCCTTAGCGGGAGGGCCGACGAGCAGTACTTC
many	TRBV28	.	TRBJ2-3	CASSPEGNTQYF	TGTGCCAGCAGTCCGGAGGGAAATACGCAGTATTTT
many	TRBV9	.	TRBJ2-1	CASDPGLSSNEQFF	TGTGCCAGTGACCCTGGACTTTCTTCCAATGAGCAGTTCTTC
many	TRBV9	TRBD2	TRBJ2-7	CASSPRGTSDSYEQYF	TGTGCCAGCAGCCCCCGCGGGACTAGCGATTCCTACGAGCAGTACTTC
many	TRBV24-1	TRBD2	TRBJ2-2	CATRGSGELFF	TGTGCCACGCGGGGGTCCGGGGAGCTGTTTTTT
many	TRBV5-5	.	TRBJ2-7	CASSLQGPLEQYF	TGTGCCAGCAGCCTCCAGGGACCCTTAGAGCAGTACTTC
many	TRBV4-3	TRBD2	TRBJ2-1	CASSQDPSGGAHEQFF	TGCGCCAGCAGCCAAGATCCGAGCGGGGGGGCCCATGAGCAGTTCTTC